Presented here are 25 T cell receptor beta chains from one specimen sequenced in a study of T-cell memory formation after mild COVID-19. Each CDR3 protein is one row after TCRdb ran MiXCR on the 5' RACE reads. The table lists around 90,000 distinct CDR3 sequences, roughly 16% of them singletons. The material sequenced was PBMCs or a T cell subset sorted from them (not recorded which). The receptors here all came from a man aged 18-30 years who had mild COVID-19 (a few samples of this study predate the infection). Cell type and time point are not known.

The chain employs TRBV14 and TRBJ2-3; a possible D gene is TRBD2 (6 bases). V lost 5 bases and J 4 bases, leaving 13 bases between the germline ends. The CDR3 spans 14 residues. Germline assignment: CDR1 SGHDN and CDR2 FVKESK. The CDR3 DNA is TGTGCCAGCAGCGCGGGGCGGTACGCAGATACGCAGTATTTT. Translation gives CASSAGRYADTQYF. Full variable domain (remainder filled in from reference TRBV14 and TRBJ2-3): EAGVTQFPSHSVIEKGQTVTLRCDPISGHDNLYWYRRVMGKEIKFLLHFVKESKQDESGMPNNRFLAERTGGTYSTLKVQPAELEDSGVYFCASSAGRYADTQYFGPGTRLTVL.

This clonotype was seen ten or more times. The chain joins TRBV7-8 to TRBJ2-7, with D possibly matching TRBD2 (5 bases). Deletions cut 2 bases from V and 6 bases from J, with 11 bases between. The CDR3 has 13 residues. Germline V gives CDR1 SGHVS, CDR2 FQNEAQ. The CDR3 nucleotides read TGTGCCAGCAGCTTACGGGGTACCCGCGAGCAGTACTTC. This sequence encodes CASSLRGTREQYF.

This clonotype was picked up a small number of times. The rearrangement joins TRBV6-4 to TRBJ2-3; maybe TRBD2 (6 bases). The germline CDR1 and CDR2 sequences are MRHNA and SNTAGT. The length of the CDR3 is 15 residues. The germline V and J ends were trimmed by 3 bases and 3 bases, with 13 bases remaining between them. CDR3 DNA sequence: TGTGCCAGCAGTGAAGGACTAAAGGGGACAGATACGCAGTATTTT. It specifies CASSEGLKGTDTQYF.

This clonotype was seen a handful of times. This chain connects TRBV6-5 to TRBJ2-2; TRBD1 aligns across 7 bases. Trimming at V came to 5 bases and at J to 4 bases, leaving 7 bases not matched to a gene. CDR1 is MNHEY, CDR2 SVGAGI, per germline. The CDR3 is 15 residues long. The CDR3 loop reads CASSPSTGVTGELFF. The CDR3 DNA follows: TGTGCCAGCAGTCCGTCCACAGGGGTCACCGGGGAGCTGTTTTTT.

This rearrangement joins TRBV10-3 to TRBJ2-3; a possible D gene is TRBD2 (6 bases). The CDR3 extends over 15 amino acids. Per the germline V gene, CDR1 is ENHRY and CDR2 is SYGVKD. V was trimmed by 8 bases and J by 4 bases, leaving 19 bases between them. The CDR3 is CAIGGTPSFADTQYF. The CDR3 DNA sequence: TGTGCCATCGGTGGGACTCCCTCTTTCGCAGATACGCAGTATTTT.

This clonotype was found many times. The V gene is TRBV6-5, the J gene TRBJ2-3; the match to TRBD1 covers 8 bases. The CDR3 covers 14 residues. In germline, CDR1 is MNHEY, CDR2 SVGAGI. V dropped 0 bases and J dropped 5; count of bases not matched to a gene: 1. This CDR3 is CASSYSTGGDTQYF. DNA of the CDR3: TGTGCCAGCAGTTACTCCACAGGGGGAGATACGCAGTATTTT.

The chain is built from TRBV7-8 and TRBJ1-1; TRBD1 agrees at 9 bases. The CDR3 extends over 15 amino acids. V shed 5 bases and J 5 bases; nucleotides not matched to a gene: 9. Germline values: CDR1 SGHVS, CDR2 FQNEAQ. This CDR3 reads CASSAKQGARTEAFF. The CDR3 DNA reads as TGTGCCAGCAGCGCTAAACAGGGGGCGCGAACTGAAGCTTTCTTT.

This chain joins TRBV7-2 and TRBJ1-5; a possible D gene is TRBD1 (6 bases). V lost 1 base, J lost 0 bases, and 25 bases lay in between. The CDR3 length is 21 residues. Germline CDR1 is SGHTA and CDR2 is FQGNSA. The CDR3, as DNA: TGTGCCAGCAGCTTAGGGACAGATAAAGCCGCCTCTCTATATAGCAATCAGCCCCAGCATTTT. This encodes CASSLGTDKAASLYSNQPQHF. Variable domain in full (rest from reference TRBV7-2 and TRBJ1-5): GAGVSQSPSNKVTEKGKDVELRCDPISGHTALYWYRQSLGQGLEFLIYFQGNSAPDKSGLPSDRFSAERTGGSVSTLTIQRTQQEDSAVYLCASSLGTDKAASLYSNQPQHFGDGTRLSIL.

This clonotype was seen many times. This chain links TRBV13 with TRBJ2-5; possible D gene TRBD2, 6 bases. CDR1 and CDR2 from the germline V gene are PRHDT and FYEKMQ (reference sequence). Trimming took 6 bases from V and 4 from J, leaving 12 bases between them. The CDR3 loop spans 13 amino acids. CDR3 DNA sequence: TGTGCCAGCAGTCTAGCCGGGGGAGAGACCCAGTACTTC. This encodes CASSLAGGETQYF.

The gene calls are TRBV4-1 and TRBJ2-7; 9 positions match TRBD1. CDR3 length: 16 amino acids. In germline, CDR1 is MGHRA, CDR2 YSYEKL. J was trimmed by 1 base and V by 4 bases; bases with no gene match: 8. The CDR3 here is CASSPLPGQGSYEQYF. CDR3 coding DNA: TGCGCCAGCAGCCCACTACCGGGACAGGGATCCTACGAGCAGTACTTC.

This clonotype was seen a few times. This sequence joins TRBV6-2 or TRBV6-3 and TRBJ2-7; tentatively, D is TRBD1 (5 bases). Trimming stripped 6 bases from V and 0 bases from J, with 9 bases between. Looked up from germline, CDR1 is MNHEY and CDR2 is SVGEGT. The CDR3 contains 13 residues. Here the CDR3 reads CASRGHHSYEQYV. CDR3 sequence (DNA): TGTGCCAGCAGAGGACATCACTCCTACGAGCAGTACGTC.

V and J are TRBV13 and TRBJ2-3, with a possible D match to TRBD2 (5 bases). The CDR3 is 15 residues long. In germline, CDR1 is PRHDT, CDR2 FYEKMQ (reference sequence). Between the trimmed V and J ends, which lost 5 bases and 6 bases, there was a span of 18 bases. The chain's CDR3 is CASSPTRTGIDTQYF. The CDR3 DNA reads TGTGCCAGCAGCCCCACCCGGACGGGGATTGATACGCAGTATTTT.

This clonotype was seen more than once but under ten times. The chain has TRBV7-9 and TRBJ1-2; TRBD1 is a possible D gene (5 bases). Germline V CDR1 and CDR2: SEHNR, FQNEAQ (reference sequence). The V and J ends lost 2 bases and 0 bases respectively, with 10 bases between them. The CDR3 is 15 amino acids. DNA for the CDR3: TGTGCCAGCAGCTTATCTTCAGGGTCTAACTATGGCTACACCTTC. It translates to CASSLSSGSNYGYTF.

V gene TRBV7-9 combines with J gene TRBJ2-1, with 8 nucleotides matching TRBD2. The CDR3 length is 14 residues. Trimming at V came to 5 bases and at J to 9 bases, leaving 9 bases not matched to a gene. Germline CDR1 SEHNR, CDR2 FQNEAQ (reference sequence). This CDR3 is CASSTPGGAFEQFF. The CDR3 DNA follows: TGTGCCAGCAGCACCCCCGGGGGGGCCTTTGAGCAGTTCTTC. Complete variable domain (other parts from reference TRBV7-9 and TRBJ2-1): DTGVSQNPRHKITKRGQNVTFRCDPISEHNRLYWYRQTLGQGPEFLTYFQNEAQLEKSRLLSDRFSAERPKGSFSTLEIQRTEQGDSAMYLCASSTPGGAFEQFFGPGTRLTVL.

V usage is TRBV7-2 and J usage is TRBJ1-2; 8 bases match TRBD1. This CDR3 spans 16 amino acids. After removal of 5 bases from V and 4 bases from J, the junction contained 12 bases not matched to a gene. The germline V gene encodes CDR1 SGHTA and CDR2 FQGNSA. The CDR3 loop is CASSLYPGQVFYGYTF. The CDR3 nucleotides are TGTGCCAGCAGCCTCTATCCGGGACAGGTCTTCTATGGCTACACCTTC.

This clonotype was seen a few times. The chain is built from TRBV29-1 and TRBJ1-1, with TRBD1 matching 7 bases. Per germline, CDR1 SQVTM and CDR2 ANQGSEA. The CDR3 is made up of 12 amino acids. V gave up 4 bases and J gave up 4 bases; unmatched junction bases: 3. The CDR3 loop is CSVVSGGTEAFF. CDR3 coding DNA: TGCAGCGTTGTTTCAGGGGGCACTGAAGCTTTCTTT.

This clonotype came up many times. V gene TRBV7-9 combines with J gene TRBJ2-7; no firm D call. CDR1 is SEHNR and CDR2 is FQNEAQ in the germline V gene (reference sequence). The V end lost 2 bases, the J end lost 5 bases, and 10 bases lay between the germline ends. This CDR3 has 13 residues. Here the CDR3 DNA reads TGTGCCAGCAGCTTAACCCCGTCGGACGAGCAGTACGTC. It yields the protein CASSLTPSDEQYV.

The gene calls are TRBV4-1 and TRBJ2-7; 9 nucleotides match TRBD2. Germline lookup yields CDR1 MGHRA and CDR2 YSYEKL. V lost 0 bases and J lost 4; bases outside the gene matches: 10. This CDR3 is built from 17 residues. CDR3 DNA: TGCGCCAGCAGCCAAGAGTACGGCGGGGGGGCCAGGTACGAGCAGTACTTC. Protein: CASSQEYGGGARYEQYF.

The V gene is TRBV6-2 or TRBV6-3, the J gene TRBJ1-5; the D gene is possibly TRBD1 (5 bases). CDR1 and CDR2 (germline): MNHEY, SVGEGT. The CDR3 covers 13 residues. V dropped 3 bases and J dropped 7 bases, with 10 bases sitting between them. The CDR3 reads CASSYGGGQPQHF. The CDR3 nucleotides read TGTGCCAGCAGTTATGGGGGGGGACAGCCCCAGCATTTT.

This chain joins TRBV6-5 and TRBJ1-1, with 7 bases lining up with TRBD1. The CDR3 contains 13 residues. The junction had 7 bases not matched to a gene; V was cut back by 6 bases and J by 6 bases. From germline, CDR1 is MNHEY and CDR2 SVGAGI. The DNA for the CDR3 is TGTGCCAGCAGCCCCAACAGGGGCCCTGAAGCTTTCTTT. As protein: CASSPNRGPEAFF.

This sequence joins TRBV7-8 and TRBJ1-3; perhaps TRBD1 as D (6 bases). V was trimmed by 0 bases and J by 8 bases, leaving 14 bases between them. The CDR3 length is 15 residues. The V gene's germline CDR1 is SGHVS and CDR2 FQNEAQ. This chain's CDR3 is CASSLAGGGGDTIYF. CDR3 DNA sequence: TGTGCCAGCAGCTTAGCGGGGGGAGGGGGAGACACCATATATTTT.

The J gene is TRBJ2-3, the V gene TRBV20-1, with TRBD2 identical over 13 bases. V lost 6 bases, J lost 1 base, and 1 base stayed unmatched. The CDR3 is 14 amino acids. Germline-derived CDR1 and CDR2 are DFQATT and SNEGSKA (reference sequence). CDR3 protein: CSAGLAGGTDTQYF. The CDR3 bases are TGCAGTGCCGGACTAGCGGGGGGCACAGATACGCAGTATTTT.

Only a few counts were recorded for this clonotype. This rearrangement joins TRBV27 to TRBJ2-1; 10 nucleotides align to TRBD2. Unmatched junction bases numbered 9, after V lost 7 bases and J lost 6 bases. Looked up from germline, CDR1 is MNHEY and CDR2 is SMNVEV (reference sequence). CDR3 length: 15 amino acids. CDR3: CASTFGAGGPNEQFF. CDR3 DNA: TGTGCCAGCACCTTCGGAGCGGGGGGGCCCAATGAGCAGTTCTTC.

The CDR3: CASILGAGLQPQHF. The CDR3 region has the DNA TGTGCCAGCATCTTGGGTGCAGGGCTCCAGCCCCAGCATTTT. The J gene is TRBJ1-5, the V gene TRBV28; possible D gene TRBD1, 5 bases. V dropped 7 bases and J dropped 7 bases, with 17 bases sitting between them. The CDR3 sequence is 14 residues long. In germline, CDR1 is MDHEN, CDR2 SYDVKM.

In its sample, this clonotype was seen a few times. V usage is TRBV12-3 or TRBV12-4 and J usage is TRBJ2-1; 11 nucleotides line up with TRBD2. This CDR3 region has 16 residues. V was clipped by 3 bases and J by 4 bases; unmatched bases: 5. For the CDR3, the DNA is TGTGCCAGCAGTTTTAGCGGGGGGGCCGCTTACAATGAGCAGTTCTTC. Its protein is CASSFSGGAAYNEQFF.